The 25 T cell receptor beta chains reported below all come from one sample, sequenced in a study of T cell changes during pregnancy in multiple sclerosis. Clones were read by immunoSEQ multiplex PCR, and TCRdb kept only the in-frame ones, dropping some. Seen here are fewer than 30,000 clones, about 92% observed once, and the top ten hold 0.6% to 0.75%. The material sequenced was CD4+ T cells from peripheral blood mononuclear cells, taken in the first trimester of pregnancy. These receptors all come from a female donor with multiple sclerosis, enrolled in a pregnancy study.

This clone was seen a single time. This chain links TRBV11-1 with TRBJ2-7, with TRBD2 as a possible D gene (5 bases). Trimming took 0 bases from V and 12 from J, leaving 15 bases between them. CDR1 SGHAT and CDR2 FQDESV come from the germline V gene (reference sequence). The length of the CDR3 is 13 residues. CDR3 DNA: TGTGCCAGCAGCTTAGCGAGGGAGTCAGGTCCGTACTTC. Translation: CASSLARESGPYF.

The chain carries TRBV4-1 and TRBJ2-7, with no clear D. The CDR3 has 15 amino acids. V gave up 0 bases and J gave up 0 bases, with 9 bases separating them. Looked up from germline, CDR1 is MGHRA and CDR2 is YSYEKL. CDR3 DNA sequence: TGCGCCAGCAGCCAAGAAAGCTACCTCTCCTACGAGCAGTACTTC. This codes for CASSQESYLSYEQYF.

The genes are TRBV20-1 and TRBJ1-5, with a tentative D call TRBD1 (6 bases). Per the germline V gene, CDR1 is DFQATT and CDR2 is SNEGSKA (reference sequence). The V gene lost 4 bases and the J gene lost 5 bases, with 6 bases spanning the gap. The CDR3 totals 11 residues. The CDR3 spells CSAKGDQPQHF. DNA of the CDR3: TGCAGTGCTAAGGGGGATCAGCCCCAGCATTTT.

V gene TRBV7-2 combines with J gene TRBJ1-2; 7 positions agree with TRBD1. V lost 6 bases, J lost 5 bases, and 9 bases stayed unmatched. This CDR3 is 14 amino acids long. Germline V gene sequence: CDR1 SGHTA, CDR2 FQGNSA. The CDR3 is CASRPRQGVYGYTF. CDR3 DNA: TGTGCCAGCAGACCAAGACAGGGAGTTTATGGCTACACCTTC.

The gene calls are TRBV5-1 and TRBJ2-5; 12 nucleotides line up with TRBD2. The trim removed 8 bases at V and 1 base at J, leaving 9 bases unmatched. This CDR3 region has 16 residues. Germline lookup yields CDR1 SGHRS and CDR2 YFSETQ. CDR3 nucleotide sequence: TGCGCCAGTAGAACTAGCGGGGGGATGACCCAAGAGACCCAGTACTTC. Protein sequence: CASRTSGGMTQETQYF.

The CDR3 region has the DNA TGTGCCAGAAGCTTGGGGGGGGTAGTCTTCGAGCAGTACTTC. It is translated as CARSLGGVVFEQYF. V and J are TRBV5-3 and TRBJ2-7; possible D gene TRBD2, 6 bases. TRBV5-3 is labeled an ORF, and its function is uncertain. The CDR3 covers 14 residues. The V gene lost 0 bases and the J gene lost 6 bases, with 13 bases spanning the gap.

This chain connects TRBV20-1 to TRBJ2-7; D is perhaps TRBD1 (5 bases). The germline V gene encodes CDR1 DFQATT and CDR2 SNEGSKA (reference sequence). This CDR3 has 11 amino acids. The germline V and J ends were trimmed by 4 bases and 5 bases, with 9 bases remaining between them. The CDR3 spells CSAMKGDEQYF. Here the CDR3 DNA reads TGCAGTGCTATGAAAGGGGACGAGCAGTACTTC.

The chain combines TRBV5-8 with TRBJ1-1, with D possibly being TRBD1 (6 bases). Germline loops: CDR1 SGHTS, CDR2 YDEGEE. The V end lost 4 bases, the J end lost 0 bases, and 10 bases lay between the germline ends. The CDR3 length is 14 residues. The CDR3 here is CASSLGTLNTEAFF. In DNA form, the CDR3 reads TGTGCCAGCAGCCTCGGGACATTGAACACTGAAGCTTTCTTT. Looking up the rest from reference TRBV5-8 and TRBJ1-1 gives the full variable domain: EAGVTQSPTHLIKTRGQQATLRCSPISGHTSVYWYQQALGLGLQFLLWYDEGEERNRGNFPPRFSGRQFPNYSSELNVNALELEDSALYLCASSLGTLNTEAFFGQGTRLTVV.

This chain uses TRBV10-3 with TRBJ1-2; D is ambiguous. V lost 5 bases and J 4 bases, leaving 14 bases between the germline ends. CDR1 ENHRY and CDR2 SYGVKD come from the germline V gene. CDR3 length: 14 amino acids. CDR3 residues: CAISTQAEGYGYTF. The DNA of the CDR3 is TGTGCCATCAGTACACAAGCCGAGGGCTATGGCTACACCTTC.

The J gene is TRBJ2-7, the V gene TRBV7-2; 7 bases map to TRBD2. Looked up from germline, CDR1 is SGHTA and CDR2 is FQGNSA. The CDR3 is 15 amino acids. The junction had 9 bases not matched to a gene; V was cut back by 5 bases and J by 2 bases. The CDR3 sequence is CASSRRGDVTYEQYF. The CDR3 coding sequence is TGTGCCAGCAGCCGCCGGGGGGACGTCACCTACGAGCAGTACTTC.

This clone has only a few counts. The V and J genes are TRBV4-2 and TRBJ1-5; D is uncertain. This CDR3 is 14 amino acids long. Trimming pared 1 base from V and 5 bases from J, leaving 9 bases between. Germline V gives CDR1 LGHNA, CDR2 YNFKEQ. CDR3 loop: CASSQGEEYQPQHF. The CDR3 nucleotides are TGTGCCAGCAGCCAAGGGGAGGAGTATCAGCCCCAGCATTTT.

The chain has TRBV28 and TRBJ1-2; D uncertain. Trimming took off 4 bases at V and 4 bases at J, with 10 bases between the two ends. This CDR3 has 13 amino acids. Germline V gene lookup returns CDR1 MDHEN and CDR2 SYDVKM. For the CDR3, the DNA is TGTGCCAGCAGTTCCGGGGAGGCCTATGGCTACACCTTC. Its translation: CASSSGEAYGYTF.

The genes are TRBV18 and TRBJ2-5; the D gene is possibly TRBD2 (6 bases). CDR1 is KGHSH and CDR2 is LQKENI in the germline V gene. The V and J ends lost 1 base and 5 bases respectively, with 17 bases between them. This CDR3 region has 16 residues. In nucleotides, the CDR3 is TGTGCCAGCTCACCACTACAGGCCCTCCGGGGGGAGACCCAGTACTTC. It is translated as CASSPLQALRGETQYF. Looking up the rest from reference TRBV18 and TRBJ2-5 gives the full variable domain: NAGVMQNPRHLVRRRGQEARLRCSPMKGHSHVYWYRQLPEEGLKFMVYLQKENIIDESGMPKERFSAEFPKEGPSILRIQQVVRGDSAAYFCASSPLQALRGETQYFGPGTRLLVL.

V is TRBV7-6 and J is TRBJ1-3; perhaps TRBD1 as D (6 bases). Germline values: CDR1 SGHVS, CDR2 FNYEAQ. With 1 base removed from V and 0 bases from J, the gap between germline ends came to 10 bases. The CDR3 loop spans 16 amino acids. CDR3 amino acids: CASSLEGHRSGNTIYF. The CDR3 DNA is TGTGCCAGCAGCTTAGAGGGACACCGCTCTGGAAACACCATATATTTT.

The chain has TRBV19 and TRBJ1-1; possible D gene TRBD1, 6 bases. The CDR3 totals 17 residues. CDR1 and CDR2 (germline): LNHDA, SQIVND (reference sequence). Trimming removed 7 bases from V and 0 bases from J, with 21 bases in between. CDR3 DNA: TGTGCCAGTACCAACAGGGAGGGATATGAAATGAACACTGAAGCTTTCTTT. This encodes CASTNREGYEMNTEAFF. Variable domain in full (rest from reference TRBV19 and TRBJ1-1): DGGITQSPKYLFRKEGQNVTLSCEQNLNHDAMYWYRQDPGQGLRLIYYSQIVNDFQKGDIAEGYSVSREKKESFPLTVTSAQKNPTAFYLCASTNREGYEMNTEAFFGQGTRLTVV.

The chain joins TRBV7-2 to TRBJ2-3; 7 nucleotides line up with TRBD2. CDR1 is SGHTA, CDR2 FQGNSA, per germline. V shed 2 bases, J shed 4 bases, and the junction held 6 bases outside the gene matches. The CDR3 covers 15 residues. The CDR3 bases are TGTGCCAGCAGCTTATACGGGGGGTGGGCAGATACGCAGTATTTT. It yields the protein CASSLYGGWADTQYF. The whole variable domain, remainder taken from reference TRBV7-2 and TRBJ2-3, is GAGVSQSPSNKVTEKGKDVELRCDPISGHTALYWYRQSLGQGLEFLIYFQGNSAPDKSGLPSDRFSAERTGGSVSTLTIQRTQQEDSAVYLCASSLYGGWADTQYFGPGTRLTVL.

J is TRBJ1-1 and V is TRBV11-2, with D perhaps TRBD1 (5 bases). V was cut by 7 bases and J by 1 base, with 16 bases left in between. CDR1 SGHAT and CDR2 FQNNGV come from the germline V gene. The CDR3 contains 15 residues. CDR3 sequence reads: CASNTLWGTNTEAFF. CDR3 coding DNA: TGTGCCAGCAACACACTTTGGGGCACGAACACTGAAGCTTTCTTT.

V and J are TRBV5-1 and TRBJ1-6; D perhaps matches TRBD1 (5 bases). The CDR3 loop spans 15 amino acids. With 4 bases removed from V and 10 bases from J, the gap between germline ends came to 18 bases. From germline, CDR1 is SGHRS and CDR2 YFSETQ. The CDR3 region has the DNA TGCGCCAGCAGCGAGACCGGAGGGGCTTTCTCACCCCTCCACTTT. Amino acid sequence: CASSETGGAFSPLHF.

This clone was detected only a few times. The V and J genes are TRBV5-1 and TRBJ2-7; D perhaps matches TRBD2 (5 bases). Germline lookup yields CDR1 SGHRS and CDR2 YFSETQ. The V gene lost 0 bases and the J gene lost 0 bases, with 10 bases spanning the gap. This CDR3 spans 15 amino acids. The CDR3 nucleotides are TGCGCCAGCAGCTTGGCCTCCGCGGGCTCCTACGAGCAGTACTTC. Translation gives CASSLASAGSYEQYF.

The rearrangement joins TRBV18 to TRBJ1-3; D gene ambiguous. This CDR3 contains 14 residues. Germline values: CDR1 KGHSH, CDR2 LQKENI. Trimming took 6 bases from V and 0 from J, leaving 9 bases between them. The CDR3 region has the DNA TGTGCCAGCTCGCGGGAGCGCTCTGGAAACACCATATATTTT. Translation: CASSRERSGNTIYF.

The CDR3 DNA reads TGCGCCAGCAGCTTTGGTGCCAGCTATGGCTACACCTTC. Its translation is CASSFGASYGYTF. This sequence joins TRBV5-1 and TRBJ1-2; the D is unclear. The V gene lost 2 bases and the J gene lost 4 bases, with 9 bases spanning the gap. The CDR3 consists of 13 residues. Germline V gene sequence: CDR1 SGHRS, CDR2 YFSETQ.

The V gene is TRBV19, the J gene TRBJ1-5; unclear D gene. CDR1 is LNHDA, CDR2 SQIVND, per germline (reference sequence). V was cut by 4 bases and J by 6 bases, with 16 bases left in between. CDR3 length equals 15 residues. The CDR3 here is CASSRAGEGGQPQHF. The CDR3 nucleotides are TGTGCCAGTAGTAGGGCCGGGGAGGGTGGTCAGCCCCAGCATTTT.

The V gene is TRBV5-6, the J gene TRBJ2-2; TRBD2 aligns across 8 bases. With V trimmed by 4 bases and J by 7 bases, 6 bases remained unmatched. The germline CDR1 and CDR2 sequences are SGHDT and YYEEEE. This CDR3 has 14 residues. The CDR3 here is CASSTGGAVGELFF. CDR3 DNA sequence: TGTGCCAGCAGCACCGGGGGGGCGGTCGGGGAGCTGTTTTTT. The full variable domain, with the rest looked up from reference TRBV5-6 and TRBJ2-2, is DAGVTQSPTHLIKTRGQQVTLRCSPKSGHDTVSWYQQALGQGPQFIFQYYEEEERQRGNFPDRFSGHQFPNYSSELNVNALLLGDSALYLCASSTGGAVGELFFGEGSRLTVL.

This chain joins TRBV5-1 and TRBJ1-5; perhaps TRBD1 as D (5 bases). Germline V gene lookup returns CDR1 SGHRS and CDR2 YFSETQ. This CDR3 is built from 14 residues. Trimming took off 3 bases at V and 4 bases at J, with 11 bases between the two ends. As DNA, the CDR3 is TGCGCCAGCAGCTCTGGGGCAGAGAATCAGCCCCAGCATTTT. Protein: CASSSGAENQPQHF. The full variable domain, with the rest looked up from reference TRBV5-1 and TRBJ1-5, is KAGVTQTPRYLIKTRGQQVTLSCSPISGHRSVSWYQQTPGQGLQFLFEYFSETQRNKGNFPGRFSGRQFSNSRSEMNVSTLELGDSALYLCASSSGAENQPQHFGDGTRLSIL.

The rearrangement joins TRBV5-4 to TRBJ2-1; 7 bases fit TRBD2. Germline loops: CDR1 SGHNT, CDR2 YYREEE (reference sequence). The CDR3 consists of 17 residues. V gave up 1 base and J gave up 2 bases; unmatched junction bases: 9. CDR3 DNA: TGTGCCAGCAGCTTGAAGAGGGGAGGGACCACCTACAATGAGCAGTTCTTC. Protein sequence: CASSLKRGGTTYNEQFF.